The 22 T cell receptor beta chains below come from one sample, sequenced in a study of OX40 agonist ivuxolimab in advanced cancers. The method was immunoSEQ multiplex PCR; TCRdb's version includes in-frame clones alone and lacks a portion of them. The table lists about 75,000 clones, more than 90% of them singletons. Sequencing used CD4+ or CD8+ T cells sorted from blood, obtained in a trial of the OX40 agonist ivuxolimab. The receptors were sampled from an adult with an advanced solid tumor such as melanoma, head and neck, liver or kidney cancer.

In nucleotides, the CDR3 is TGTGCCAGCAGCCCTACTAGTCCCCCGAACGAGCAGTACTTC. This encodes CASSPTSPPNEQYF. This chain links TRBV7-2 with TRBJ2-7, with D maybe TRBD2 (5 bases). Germline CDR1 is SGHTA and CDR2 is FQGNSA. This CDR3 contains 14 residues. V was shortened by 5 bases and J by 5 bases, with 16 bases between the two germline ends.

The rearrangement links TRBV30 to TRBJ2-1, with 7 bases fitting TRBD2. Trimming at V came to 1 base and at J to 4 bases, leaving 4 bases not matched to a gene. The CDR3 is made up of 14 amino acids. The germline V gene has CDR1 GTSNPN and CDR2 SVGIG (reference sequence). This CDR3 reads CAWSDASGYNEQFF. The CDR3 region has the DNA TGTGCCTGGAGTGACGCTAGCGGATACAATGAGCAGTTCTTC.

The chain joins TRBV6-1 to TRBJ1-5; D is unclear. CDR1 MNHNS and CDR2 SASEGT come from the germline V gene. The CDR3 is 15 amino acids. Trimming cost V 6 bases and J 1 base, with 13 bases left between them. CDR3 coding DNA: TGTGCCAGCAGGACGGAAATCCTCAGCAATCAGCCCCAGCATTTT. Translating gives CASRTEILSNQPQHF.

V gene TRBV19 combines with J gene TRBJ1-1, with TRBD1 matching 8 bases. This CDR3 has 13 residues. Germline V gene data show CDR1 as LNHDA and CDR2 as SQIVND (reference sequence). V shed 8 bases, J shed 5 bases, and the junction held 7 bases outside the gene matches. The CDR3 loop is CASGRDRGTEAFF. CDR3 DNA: TGTGCCAGTGGCAGAGACAGGGGAACTGAAGCTTTCTTT.

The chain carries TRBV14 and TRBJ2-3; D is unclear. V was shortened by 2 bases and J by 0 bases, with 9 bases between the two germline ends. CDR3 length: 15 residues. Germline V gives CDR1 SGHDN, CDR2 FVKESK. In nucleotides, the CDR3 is TGTGCCAGCAGCCAACGCGGAGCTAGCACAGATACGCAGTATTTT. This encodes CASSQRGASTDTQYF. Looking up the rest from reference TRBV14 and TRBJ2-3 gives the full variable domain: EAGVTQFPSHSVIEKGQTVTLRCDPISGHDNLYWYRRVMGKEIKFLLHFVKESKQDESGMPNNRFLAERTGGTYSTLKVQPAELEDSGVYFCASSQRGASTDTQYFGPGTRLTVL.

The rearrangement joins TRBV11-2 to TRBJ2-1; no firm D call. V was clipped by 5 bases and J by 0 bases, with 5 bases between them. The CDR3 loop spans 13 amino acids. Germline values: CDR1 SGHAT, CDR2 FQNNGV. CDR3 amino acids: CASSLNSYNEQFF. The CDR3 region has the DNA TGTGCCAGCAGCCTCAACTCCTACAATGAGCAGTTCTTC.

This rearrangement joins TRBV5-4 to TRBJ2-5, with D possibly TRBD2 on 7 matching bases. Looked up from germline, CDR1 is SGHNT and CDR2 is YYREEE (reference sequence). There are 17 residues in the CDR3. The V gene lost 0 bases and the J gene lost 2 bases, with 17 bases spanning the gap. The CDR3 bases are TGTGCCAGCAGCTTGGCCTTCGGGGGAGGGGGACAAGAGACCCAGTACTTC. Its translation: CASSLAFGGGGQETQYF. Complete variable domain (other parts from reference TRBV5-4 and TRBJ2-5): ETGVTQSPTHLIKTRGQQVTLRCSSQSGHNTVSWYQQALGQGPQFIFQYYREEENGRGNFPPRFSGLQFPNYSSELNVNALELDDSALYLCASSLAFGGGGQETQYFGPGTRLLVL.

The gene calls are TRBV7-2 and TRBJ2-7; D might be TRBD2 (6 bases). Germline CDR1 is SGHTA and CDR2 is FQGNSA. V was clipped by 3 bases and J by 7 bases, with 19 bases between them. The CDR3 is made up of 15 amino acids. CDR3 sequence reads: CASSLGSGGGEEQYF. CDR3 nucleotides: TGTGCCAGCAGCTTGGGTAGCGGTGGAGGAGAGGAGCAGTACTTC.

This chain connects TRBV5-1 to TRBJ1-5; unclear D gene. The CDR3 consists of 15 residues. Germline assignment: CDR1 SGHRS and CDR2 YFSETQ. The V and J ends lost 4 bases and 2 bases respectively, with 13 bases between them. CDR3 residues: CASSPDPYGNQPQHF. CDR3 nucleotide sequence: TGCGCCAGCAGCCCAGACCCATATGGCAATCAGCCCCAGCATTTT.

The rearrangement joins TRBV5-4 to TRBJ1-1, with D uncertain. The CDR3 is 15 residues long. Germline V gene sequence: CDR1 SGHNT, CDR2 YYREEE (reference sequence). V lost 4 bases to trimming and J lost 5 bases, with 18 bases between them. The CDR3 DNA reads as TGTGCCAGCAGCCCCATCATGTCGCAAGGGACTGAAGCTTTCTTT. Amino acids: CASSPIMSQGTEAFF.

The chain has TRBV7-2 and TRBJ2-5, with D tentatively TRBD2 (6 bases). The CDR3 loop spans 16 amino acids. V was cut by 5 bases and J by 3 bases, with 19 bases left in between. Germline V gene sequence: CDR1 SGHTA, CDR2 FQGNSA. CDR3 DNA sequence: TGTGCCAGCAGCCCAAACTGGGCGGGGTCTAAAGAGACCCAGTACTTC. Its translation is CASSPNWAGSKETQYF.

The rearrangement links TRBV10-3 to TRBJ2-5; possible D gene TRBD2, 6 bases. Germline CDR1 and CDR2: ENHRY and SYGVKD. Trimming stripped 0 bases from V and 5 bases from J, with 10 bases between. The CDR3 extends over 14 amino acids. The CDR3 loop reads CAISESTGVETQYF. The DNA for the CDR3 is TGTGCCATCAGTGAGTCGACGGGGGTGGAGACCCAGTACTTC.

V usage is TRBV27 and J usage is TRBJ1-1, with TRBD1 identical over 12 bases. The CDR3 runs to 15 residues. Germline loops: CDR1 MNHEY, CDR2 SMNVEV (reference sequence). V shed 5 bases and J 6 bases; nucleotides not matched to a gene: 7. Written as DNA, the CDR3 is TGTGCCAGCAGTCCGAGGGACAGGGGGCTGGCTGAAGCTTTCTTT. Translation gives CASSPRDRGLAEAFF.

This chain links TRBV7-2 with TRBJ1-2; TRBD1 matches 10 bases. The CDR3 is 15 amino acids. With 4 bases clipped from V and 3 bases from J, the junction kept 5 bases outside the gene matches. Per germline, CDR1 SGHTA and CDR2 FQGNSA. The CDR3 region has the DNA TGTGCCAGCAGCTCCGTAGGGACAGGGGACTATGGCTACACCTTC. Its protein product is CASSSVGTGDYGYTF.

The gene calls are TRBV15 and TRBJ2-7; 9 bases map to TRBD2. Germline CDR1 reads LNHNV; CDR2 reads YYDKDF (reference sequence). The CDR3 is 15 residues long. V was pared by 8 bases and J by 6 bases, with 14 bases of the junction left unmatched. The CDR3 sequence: CATGDGTSRTGEQYF. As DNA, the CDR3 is TGTGCCACCGGAGACGGGACTAGCAGGACCGGCGAGCAGTACTTC.

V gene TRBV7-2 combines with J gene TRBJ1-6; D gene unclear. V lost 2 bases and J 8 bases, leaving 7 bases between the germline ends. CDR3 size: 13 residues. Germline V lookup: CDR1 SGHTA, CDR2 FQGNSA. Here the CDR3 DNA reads TGTGCCAGCAGCTTAAATTGGGATTCACCCCTCCACTTT. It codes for CASSLNWDSPLHF.

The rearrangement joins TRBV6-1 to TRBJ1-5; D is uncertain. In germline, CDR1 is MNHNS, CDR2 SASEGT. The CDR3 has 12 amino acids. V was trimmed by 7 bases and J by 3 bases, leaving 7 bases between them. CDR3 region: CASTDLNQPQHF. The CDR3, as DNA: TGTGCCAGCACGGATCTCAATCAGCCCCAGCATTTT.

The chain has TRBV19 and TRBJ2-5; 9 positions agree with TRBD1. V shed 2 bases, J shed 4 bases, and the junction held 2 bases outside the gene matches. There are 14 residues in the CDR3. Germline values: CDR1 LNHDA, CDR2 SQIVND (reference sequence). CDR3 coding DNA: TGTGCCAGTAGTATAAGGGACAGGGCAGAGACCCAGTACTTC. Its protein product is CASSIRDRAETQYF.

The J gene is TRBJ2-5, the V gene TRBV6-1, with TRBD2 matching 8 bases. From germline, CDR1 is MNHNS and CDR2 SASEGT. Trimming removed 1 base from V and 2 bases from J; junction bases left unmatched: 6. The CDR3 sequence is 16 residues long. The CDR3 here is CASSEVKRGTQETQYF. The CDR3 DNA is TGTGCCAGCAGTGAAGTTAAGCGGGGGACACAAGAGACCCAGTACTTC.

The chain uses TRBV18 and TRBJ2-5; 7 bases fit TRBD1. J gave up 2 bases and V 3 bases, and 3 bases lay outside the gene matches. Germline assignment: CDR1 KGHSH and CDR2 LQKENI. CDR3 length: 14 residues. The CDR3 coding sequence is TGTGCCAGCTCACCGAGACAGGGTCAAGAGACCCAGTACTTC. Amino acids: CASSPRQGQETQYF.

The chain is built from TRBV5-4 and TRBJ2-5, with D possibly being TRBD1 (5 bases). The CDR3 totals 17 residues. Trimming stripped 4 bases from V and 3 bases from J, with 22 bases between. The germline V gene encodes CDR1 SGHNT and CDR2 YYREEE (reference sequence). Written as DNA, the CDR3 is TGTGCCAGCAGCCCAGGGCCTTCTTTTCGAGGTAAAGAGACCCAGTACTTC. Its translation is CASSPGPSFRGKETQYF.

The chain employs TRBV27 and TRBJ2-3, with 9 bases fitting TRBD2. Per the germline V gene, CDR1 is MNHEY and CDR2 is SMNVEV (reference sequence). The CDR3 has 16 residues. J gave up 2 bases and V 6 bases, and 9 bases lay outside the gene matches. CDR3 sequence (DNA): TGTGCCAGCAGAACATTAGCGGGGGAGATCACAGATACGCAGTATTTT. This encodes CASRTLAGEITDTQYF.